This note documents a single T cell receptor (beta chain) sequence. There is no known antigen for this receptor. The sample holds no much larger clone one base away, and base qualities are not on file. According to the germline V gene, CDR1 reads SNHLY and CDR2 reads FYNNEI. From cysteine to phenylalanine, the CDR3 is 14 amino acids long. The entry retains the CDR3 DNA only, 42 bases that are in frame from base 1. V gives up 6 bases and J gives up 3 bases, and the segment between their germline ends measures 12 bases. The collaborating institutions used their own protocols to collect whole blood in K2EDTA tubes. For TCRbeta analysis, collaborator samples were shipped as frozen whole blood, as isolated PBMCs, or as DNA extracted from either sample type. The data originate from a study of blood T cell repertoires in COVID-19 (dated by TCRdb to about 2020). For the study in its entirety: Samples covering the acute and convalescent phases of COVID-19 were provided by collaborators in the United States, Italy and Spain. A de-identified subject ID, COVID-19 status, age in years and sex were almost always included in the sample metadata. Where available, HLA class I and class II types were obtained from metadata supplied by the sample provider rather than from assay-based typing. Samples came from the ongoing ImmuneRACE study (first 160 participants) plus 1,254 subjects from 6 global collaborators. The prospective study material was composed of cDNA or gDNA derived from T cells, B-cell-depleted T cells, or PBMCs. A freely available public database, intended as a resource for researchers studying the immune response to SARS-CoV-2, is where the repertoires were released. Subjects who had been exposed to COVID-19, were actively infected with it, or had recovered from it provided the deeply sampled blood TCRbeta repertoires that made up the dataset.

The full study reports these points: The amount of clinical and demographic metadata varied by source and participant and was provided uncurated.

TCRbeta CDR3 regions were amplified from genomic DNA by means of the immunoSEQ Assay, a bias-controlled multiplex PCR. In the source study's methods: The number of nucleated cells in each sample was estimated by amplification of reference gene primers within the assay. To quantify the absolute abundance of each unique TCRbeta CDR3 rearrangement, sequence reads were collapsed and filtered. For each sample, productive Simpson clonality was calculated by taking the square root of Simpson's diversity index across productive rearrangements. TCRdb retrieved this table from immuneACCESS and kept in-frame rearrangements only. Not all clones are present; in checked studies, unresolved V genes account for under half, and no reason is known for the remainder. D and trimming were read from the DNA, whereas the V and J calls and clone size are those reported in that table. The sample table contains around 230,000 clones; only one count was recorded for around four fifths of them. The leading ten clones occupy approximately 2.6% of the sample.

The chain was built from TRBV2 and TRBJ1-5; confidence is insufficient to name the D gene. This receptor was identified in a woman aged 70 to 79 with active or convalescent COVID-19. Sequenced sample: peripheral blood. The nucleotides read TGTGCCAGCAGGGGAGACACCGTCAATCAGCCCCAGCATTTT. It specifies CASRGDTVNQPQHF.